The present T cell receptor beta chain was sequenced within a study of T cells in Graves' hyperthyroidism and ophthalmopathy. This clonotype was seen at least ten times. TCR beta CDR3 region amplification was performed from RNA transcripts. Researchers ran a first-round RT-PCR on the TCR CDR3 using the HTBI primer set. TCRdb independently ran MiXCR on the multiplex PCR reads; one entry per CDR3 protein. The sample contains around 200,000 distinct CDR3 sequences, 17% of which appear only once. Germline V gene data show CDR1 as SGHRS and CDR2 as YFSETQ. The CDR3 sequence is 12 residues long. V dropped 2 bases and J dropped 5 bases, with 5 bases sitting between them.

This receptor was obtained from a woman between 45 and 65 years old with Graves' hyperthyroidism. The gene calls are TRBV5-1 and TRBJ2-1; TRBD1 is a possible D gene (5 bases). Sequenced material: blood. The CDR3 sequence: CASSLGDNEQFF. The CDR3 DNA sequence: TGCGCCAGCAGCTTAGGGGACAATGAGCAGTTCTTC.